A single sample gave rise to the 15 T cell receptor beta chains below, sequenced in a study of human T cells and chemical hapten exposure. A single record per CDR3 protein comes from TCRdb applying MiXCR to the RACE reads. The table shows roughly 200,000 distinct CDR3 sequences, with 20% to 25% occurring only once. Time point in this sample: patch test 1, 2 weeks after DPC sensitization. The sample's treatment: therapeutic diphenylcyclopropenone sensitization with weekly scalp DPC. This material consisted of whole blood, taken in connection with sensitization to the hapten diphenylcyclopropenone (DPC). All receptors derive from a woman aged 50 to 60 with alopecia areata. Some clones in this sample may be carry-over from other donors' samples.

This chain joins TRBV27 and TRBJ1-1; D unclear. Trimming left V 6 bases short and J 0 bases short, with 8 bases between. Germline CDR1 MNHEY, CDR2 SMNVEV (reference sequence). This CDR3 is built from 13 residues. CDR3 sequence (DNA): TGTGCCAGCAGGGACGGTTTGAACACTGAAGCTTTCTTT. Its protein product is CASRDGLNTEAFF.

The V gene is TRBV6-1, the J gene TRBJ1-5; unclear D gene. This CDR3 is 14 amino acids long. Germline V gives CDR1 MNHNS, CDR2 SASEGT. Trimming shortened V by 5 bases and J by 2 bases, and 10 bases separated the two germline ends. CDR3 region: CASSTTPGNQPQHF. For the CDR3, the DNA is TGTGCCAGCAGTACGACCCCGGGCAATCAGCCCCAGCATTTT.

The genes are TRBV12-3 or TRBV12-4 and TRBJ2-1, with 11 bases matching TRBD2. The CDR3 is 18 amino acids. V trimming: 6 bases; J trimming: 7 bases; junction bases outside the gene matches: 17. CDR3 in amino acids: CASRPDPTSGTLANEQFF. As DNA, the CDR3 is TGTGCCAGCAGACCAGACCCGACTAGCGGGACACTGGCAAATGAGCAGTTCTTC.

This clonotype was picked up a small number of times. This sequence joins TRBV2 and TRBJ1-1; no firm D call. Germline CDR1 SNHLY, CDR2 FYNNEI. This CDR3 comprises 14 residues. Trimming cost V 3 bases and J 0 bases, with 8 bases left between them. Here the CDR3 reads CASSDFLMNTEAFF. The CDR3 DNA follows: TGTGCCAGCAGTGATTTTTTGATGAACACTGAAGCTTTCTTT.

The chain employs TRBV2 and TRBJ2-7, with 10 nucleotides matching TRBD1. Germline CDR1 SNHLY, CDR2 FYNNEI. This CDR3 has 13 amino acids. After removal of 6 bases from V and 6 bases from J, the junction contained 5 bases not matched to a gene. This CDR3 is CASSRDRGFEQYF. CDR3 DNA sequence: TGTGCCAGCAGCCGGGACAGGGGTTTCGAGCAGTACTTC.

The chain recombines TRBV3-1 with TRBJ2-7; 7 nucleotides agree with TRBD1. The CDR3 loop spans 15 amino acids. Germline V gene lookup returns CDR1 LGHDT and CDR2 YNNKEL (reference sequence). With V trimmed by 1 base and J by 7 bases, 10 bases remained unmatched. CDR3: CASSQGTGQSVEQYF. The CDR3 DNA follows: TGTGCCAGCAGCCAAGGGACAGGCCAATCGGTGGAGCAGTACTTC.

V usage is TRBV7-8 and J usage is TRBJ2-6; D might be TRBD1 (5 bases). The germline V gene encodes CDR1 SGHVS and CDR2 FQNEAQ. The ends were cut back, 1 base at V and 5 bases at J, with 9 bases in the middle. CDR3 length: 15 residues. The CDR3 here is CASSLEGARANVLTF. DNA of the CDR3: TGTGCCAGCAGCTTAGAAGGGGCGAGGGCCAACGTCCTGACTTTC.

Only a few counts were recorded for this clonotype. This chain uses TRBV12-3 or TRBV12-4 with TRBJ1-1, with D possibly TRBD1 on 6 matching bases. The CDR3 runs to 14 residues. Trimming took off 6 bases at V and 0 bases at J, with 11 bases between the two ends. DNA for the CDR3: TGTGCCAGCAGCCTTGGACAGATGAACACTGAAGCTTTCTTT. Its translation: CASSLGQMNTEAFF.

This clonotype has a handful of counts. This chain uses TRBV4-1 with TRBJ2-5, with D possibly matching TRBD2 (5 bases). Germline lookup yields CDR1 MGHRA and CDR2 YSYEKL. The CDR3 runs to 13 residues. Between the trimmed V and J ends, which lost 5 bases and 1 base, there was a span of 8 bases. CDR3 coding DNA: TGCGCCAGCAGCGCGGGCTTCCAAGAGACCCAGTACTTC. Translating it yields CASSAGFQETQYF.

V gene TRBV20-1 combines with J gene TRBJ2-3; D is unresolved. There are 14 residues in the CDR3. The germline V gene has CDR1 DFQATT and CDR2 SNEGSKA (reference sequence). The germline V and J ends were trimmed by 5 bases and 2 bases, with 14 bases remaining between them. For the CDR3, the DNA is TGCAGTGCTCCACCATATAGCTCCACAGATACGCAGTATTTT. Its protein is CSAPPYSSTDTQYF.

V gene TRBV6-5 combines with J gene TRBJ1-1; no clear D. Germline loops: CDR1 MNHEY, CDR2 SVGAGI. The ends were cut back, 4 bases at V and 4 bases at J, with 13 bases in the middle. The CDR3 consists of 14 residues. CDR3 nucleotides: TGTGCCAGCAGTTCAATAGGGCTGAGCACTGAAGCTTTCTTT. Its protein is CASSSIGLSTEAFF.

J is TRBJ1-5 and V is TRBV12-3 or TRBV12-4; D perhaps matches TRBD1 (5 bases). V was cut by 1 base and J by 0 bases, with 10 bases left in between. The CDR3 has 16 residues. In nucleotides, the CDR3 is TGTGCCAGCAGTTTAGGGGGGGTCACTAGCAATCAGCCCCAGCATTTT. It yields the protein CASSLGGVTSNQPQHF.

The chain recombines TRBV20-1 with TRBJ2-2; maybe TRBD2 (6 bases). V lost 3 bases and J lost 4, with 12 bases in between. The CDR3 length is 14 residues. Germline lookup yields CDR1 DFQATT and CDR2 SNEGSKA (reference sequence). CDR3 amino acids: CSARGGGRTGELFF. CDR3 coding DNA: TGCAGTGCTAGGGGAGGAGGTCGCACCGGGGAGCTGTTTTTT.

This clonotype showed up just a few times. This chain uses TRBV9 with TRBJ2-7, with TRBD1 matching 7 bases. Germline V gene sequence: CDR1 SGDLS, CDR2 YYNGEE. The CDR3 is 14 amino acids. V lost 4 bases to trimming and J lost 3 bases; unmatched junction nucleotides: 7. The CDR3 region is CASSPTGQNYEQYF. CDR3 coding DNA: TGTGCCAGCAGCCCGACGGGACAGAACTACGAGCAGTACTTC.

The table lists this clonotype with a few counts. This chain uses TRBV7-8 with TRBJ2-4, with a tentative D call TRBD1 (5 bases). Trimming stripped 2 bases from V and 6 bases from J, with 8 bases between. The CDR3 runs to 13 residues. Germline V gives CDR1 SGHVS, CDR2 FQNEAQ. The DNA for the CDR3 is TGTGCCAGCAGCTTATTCGACAGAAACATTCAGTACTTC. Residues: CASSLFDRNIQYF.